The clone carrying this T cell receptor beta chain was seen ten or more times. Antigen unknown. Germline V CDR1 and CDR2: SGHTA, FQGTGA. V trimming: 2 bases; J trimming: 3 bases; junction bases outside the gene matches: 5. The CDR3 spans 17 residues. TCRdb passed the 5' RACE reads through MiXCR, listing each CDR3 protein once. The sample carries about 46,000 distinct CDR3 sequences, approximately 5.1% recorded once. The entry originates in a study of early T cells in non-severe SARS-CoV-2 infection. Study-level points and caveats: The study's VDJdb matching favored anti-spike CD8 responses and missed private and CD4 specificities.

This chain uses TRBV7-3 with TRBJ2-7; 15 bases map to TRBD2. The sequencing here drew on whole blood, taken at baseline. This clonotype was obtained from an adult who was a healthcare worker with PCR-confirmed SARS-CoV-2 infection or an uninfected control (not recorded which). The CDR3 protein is CASSLLGLAGGLYEQYF. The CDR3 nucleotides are TGTGCCAGCAGCTTACTTGGACTAGCGGGAGGGCTCTACGAGCAGTACTTC.